This T cell receptor beta chain was recorded in a study of T cell changes during pregnancy in multiple sclerosis. J gave up 0 bases and V 5 bases, and 10 bases lay outside the gene matches. This CDR3 region has 18 residues. Germline lookup yields CDR1 SGHVS and CDR2 FQNEAQ. Generated by immunoSEQ multiplex PCR, the TCRdb table keeps only in-frame clones and is missing some. The sample has 17,000 or so clones; roughly 84% are singletons. This clonotype was sampled from a female donor in good health, enrolled as a control in a pregnancy study. The sequencing used CD8+ T cells from peripheral blood mononuclear cells, collected in the third trimester of pregnancy. The V call is TRBV7-8, the J call TRBJ2-1, with 10 bases lining up with TRBD2. CDR3 loop: CASSRRTSGRGSYNEQFF. Written as DNA, the CDR3 is TGTGCCAGCAGCCGCCGGACTAGCGGTCGAGGCTCCTACAATGAGCAGTTCTTC.